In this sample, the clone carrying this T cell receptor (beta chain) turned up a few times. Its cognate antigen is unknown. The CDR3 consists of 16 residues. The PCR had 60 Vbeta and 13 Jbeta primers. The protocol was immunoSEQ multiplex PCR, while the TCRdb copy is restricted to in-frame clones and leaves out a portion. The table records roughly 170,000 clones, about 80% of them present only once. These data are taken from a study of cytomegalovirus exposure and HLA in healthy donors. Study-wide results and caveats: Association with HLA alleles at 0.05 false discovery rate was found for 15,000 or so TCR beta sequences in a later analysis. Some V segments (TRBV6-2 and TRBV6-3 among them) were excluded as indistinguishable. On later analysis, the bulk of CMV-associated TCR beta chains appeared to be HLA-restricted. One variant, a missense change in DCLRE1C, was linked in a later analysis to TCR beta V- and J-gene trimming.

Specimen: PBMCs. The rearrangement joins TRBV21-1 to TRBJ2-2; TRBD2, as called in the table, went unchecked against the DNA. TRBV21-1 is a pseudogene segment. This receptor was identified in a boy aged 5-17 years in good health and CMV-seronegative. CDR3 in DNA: TGTGCCAGCAGCAAAGGGAGGAGCAGGAACACCGGGGAGCTGTTTTTT. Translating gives CASSKGRSRNTGELFF.